This record covers a single TCR beta chain. This sample stems from a study of blood T cells in healthy people across ages. The authors ran a second PCR of 7 to 11 cycles using a sample-barcoded 5' primer and a J-beta primer mix. TCRdb reanalysed the 5' RACE reads using MiXCR and keeps one entry per CDR3 protein. The table lists a few hundred thousand distinct CDR3 sequences, 52% of them singletons. The CDR3 covers 15 residues. Germline values: CDR1 SGHVS, CDR2 FNYEAQ. V dropped 2 bases and J dropped 0 bases, with 9 bases sitting between them. The study recruited healthy Caucasian donors from Russia who were aged about 6 to 90.

The V gene is TRBV7-6, the J gene TRBJ2-3; D uncertain. The sample consisted of blood. The sequence was obtained from a man aged 55 to 70 in good health. CDR3 in amino acids: CASSLQAISTDTQYF. The CDR3 nucleotides read TGTGCCAGCAGCTTACAGGCTATAAGCACAGATACGCAGTATTTT.